Included here is one T cell receptor beta chain sequence, with context. What it binds is unknown. The data were taken from a study of T cell responses to AZD1222 COVID-19 vaccine. The study's findings and limits: Females made up more of the donors, who were largely white British, and clonal diversity may have come out too low. Increased Spike-specific TCR breadth and depth were observed after two AZD1222 doses. Vaccine-associated CD4 TCRs ranged over spike, dominating at 160-218 and 743-854.

Sequencing was performed with immunoSEQ multiplex PCR; in TCRdb, only in-frame clones are kept and a portion is missing. This table holds around 150,000 clones, just over 90% found once. Sequencing used peripheral blood, obtained 28 days after the second AZD1222 dose. The clonotype comes from an adult who received the AZD1222 COVID-19 vaccine.

The chain's CDR3 is CASLGGYGYTF. The CDR3 coding sequence is TGTGCCAGCTTAGGGGGCTATGGCTACACCTTC. The V call is TRBV7-9, the J call TRBJ1-2; perhaps TRBD1 as D (6 bases). The CDR3 contains 11 residues. CDR1 is SEHNR and CDR2 is FQNEAQ in the germline V gene (reference sequence). The germline V and J ends were trimmed by 8 bases and 4 bases, with 8 bases remaining between them.